The 28 T cell receptor beta chains presented below share a single source sample, sequenced in a study of blood T cell repertoires in COVID-19. The repertoire was sequenced with immunoSEQ multiplex PCR; TCRdb's copy has only in-frame clones and lacks some. Found here are hundreds of thousands of clones, 87% of them singletons; the top ten hold about 5.5%. Sequencing was carried out using PBMCs or T cells enriched from blood (not recorded which). The source is a woman in her 40s who had recovered from COVID-19.

The rearrangement links TRBV5-1 to TRBJ1-1; a possible D gene is TRBD1 (5 bases). Germline assignment: CDR1 SGHRS and CDR2 YFSETQ. The CDR3 consists of 13 residues. Trimming took 0 bases from V and 4 from J, leaving 7 bases between them. The CDR3 loop is CASSLAQGTEAFF. In nucleotides, the CDR3 is TGCGCCAGCAGCTTGGCCCAGGGCACTGAAGCTTTCTTT.

This sequence joins TRBV18 and TRBJ2-1; a weak D match, TRBD1 (7 bases). In germline, CDR1 is KGHSH, CDR2 LQKENI. The CDR3 sequence is 18 residues long. Between the trimmed V and J ends, which lost 2 bases and 1 base, there was a span of 18 bases. CDR3 sequence: CASSPILRGTESYNEQFF. In DNA, the CDR3 is TGTGCCAGCTCACCAATCCTCCGGGGGACAGAGTCCTACAATGAGCAGTTCTTC.

V usage is TRBV7-3 and J usage is TRBJ2-2; no clear D gene. Trimming took 5 bases from V and 6 from J, leaving 7 bases between them. The CDR3 is 12 amino acids. In germline, CDR1 is SGHTA, CDR2 FQGTGA. The CDR3 DNA follows: TGTGCCAGCAGCACTGCCCCCGGGGAGCTGTTTTTT. It yields the protein CASSTAPGELFF. Variable domain in full (rest from reference TRBV7-3 and TRBJ2-2): GAGVSQTPSNKVTEKGKYVELRCDPISGHTALYWYRQSLGQGPEFLIYFQGTGAADDSGLPNDRFFAVRPEGSVSTLKIQRTERGDSAVYLCASSTAPGELFFGEGSRLTVL.

The rearrangement uses TRBV4-2 and TRBJ2-7; 10 positions match TRBD2. CDR3 length: 15 residues. V shed 0 bases, J shed 3 bases, and the junction held 2 bases outside the gene matches. Germline CDR1 LGHNA, CDR2 YNFKEQ. CDR3 sequence (DNA): TGTGCCAGCAGCCAAGAGGCTAGCGGGAGCTACGAGCAGTACTTC. Amino acids: CASSQEASGSYEQYF.

The rearrangement links TRBV27 to TRBJ2-7, with 8 bases that match TRBD2. Germline V CDR1 and CDR2: MNHEY, SMNVEV (reference sequence). The ends lost 4 bases at V and 5 bases at J; junction bases unmatched: 10. There are 15 residues in the CDR3. The CDR3 nucleotides read TGTGCCAGCAGTTCGGGAGGGAGGGCAAAGAACGAGCAGTACTTC. Translated, it gives CASSSGGRAKNEQYF.

The chain uses TRBV6-5 and TRBJ2-2; D not resolved. The CDR3 is 12 residues long. CDR1 MNHEY and CDR2 SVGAGI come from the germline V gene. Trimming took 7 bases from V and 7 from J, leaving 10 bases between them. The CDR3 nucleotides read TGTGCCAGCACGAGGTTGGGCGGGGAGCTGTTTTTT. Its translation is CASTRLGGELFF.

The chain combines TRBV29-1 with TRBJ1-1; D remains ambiguous. Germline CDR1 reads SQVTM; CDR2 reads ANQGSEA. Trimming shortened V by 4 bases and J by 4 bases, and 10 bases separated the two germline ends. The CDR3 sequence is 12 residues long. CDR3 residues: CSVVRSRTEAFF. CDR3 bases: TGCAGCGTTGTACGATCGCGCACTGAAGCTTTCTTT.

The rearrangement links TRBV27 to TRBJ2-7; 7 bases align to TRBD2. There are 16 residues in the CDR3. V shed 0 bases, J shed 3 bases, and the junction held 8 bases outside the gene matches. The germline CDR1 and CDR2 sequences are MNHEY and SMNVEV (reference sequence). Here the CDR3 reads CASSLSAGLPFYEQYF. The DNA of the CDR3 is TGTGCCAGCAGTTTATCAGCGGGACTACCTTTCTACGAGCAGTACTTC.

The rearrangement joins TRBV6-5 to TRBJ1-6, with D possibly TRBD1 on 6 matching bases. Germline V gene sequence: CDR1 MNHEY, CDR2 SVGAGI. This CDR3 contains 14 residues. Trimming took 4 bases from V and 10 from J, leaving 14 bases between them. CDR3 coding DNA: TGTGCCAGCAGTTGGACTCAGGGGCACTCACCCCTCCACTTT. This gives the protein CASSWTQGHSPLHF.

This clone was observed a single time. V and J are TRBV7-9 and TRBJ1-6; D is undetermined. The CDR3 loop spans 12 amino acids. V gave up 6 bases and J gave up 10 bases, with 10 bases separating them. From germline, CDR1 is SEHNR and CDR2 FQNEAQ (reference sequence). CDR3 DNA: TGTGCCAGCAGTCTAGGTTCGTCACCCCTCCACTTT. This gives the protein CASSLGSSPLHF.

The rearrangement uses TRBV11-3 and TRBJ2-7; 7 bases are shared with TRBD2. The ends lost 0 bases at V and 4 bases at J; junction bases unmatched: 12. The CDR3 totals 17 residues. Germline V lookup: CDR1 SGHNT, CDR2 YENEEA. For the CDR3, the DNA is TGTGCCAGCAGCTTAGAGTCTGTGGCTAGCGGCCAATACGAGCAGTACTTC. Amino acids: CASSLESVASGQYEQYF.

This chain joins TRBV6-5 and TRBJ2-7, with 8 positions matching TRBD1. The CDR3 covers 14 residues. CDR1 MNHEY and CDR2 SVGAGI come from the germline V gene. V was pared by 6 bases and J by 6 bases, with 10 bases of the junction left unmatched. CDR3 in amino acids: CASRKQGGRGEQYF. The DNA of the CDR3 is TGTGCCAGCAGAAAACAGGGGGGAAGAGGCGAGCAGTACTTC.

CDR3 bases: TGTGCCAGCAGCTCCTCGAGAACCTTCGCGGGAGGTTCGCAGCGTGAGCAGTTCTTC. Translating it yields CASSSSRTFAGGSQREQFF. This rearrangement joins TRBV7-6 to TRBJ2-1, with 8 bases identical to TRBD2. Germline-derived CDR1 and CDR2 are SGHVS and FNYEAQ. The length of the CDR3 is 19 residues. Germline trimming cut 4 bases from V and 9 bases from J; bases unmatched to any gene: 23.

V and J are TRBV27 and TRBJ1-6; 7 bases align to TRBD1. V lost 5 bases and J lost 7; bases outside the gene matches: 11. Germline lookup yields CDR1 MNHEY and CDR2 SMNVEV (reference sequence). The CDR3 runs 16 residues. CDR3 residues: CASSPTQTGQNSPLHF. The CDR3, as DNA: TGTGCCAGCAGTCCGACCCAGACAGGGCAGAATTCACCCCTCCACTTT.

The J gene is TRBJ1-3, the V gene TRBV4-1; no definite D call. V shed 3 bases and J shed 2 bases, with 8 bases lying between them. Germline CDR1 is MGHRA and CDR2 is YSYEKL. The CDR3 is made up of 14 amino acids. The chain's CDR3 is CASSQDQAGNTIYF. The DNA of the CDR3 is TGCGCCAGCAGCCAGGATCAGGCTGGAAACACCATATATTTT.

The chain joins TRBV5-1 to TRBJ2-3; TRBD1 agrees at 11 bases. Germline V gives CDR1 SGHRS, CDR2 YFSETQ. The J segment lost 1 base and the V segment lost 6 bases, leaving 7 bases of the junction unmatched. This CDR3 is 16 amino acids long. The CDR3 region is CASTLGTGGRTDTQYF. CDR3 DNA: TGCGCCAGCACTCTCGGGACAGGGGGTCGCACAGATACGCAGTATTTT.

The V call is TRBV5-6, the J call TRBJ2-7; D is perhaps TRBD2 (5 bases). The V end lost 1 base, the J end lost 2 bases, and 13 bases lay between the germline ends. Germline V gene lookup returns CDR1 SGHDT and CDR2 YYEEEE. This CDR3 is built from 15 residues. The CDR3: CASSLSGRVTYEQYF. The CDR3 nucleotides read TGTGCCAGCAGCTTGAGTGGGAGAGTCACCTACGAGCAGTACTTC.

The chain is built from TRBV7-8 and TRBJ2-7; 8 bases map to TRBD1. V lost 1 base to trimming and J lost 2 bases; unmatched junction nucleotides: 10. This CDR3 spans 17 amino acids. CDR1 and CDR2 (germline): SGHVS, FQNEAQ. The CDR3 is CASSLEAGGLTAYEQYF. CDR3 nucleotides: TGTGCCAGCAGCTTAGAAGCAGGGGGCCTGACCGCCTACGAGCAGTACTTC. Supplemented by reference TRBV7-8 and TRBJ2-7, the full variable domain reads GAGVSQSPRYKVAKRGQDVALRCDPISGHVSLFWYQQALGQGPEFLTYFQNEAQLDKSGLPSDRFFAERPEGSVSTLKIQRTQQEDSAVYLCASSLEAGGLTAYEQYFGPGTRLTVT.

V usage is TRBV6-5 and J usage is TRBJ1-5, with D possibly being TRBD1 (5 bases). CDR3 length equals 14 residues. The germline V gene encodes CDR1 MNHEY and CDR2 SVGAGI. V shed 5 bases and J shed 4 bases, with 12 bases lying between them. The CDR3 protein is CASSISGGNQPQHF. The CDR3 DNA is TGTGCCAGCAGTATTAGCGGGGGGAATCAGCCCCAGCATTTT.

The chain is built from TRBV11-3 and TRBJ2-1; 9 positions match TRBD2. V lost 4 bases, J lost 10 bases, and 5 bases stayed unmatched. The CDR3 covers 13 residues. The V gene's germline CDR1 is SGHNT and CDR2 YENEEA. The CDR3 sequence is CASSSVAGVEQFF. The CDR3 DNA reads TGTGCCAGCAGCTCAGTAGCGGGAGTCGAGCAGTTCTTC.

The chain uses TRBV7-9 and TRBJ1-1; D is undetermined. CDR1 is SEHNR and CDR2 is FQNEAQ in the germline V gene (reference sequence). V lost 1 base and J 4 bases, leaving 7 bases between the germline ends. The CDR3 length is 13 residues. As DNA, the CDR3 is TGTGCCAGCAGCTTAGTTCAGGTCACTGAAGCTTTCTTT. Amino acids: CASSLVQVTEAFF. Combining the CDR3 with reference TRBV7-9 and TRBJ1-1 gives the whole variable domain DTGVSQNPRHKITKRGQNVTFRCDPISEHNRLYWYRQTLGQGPEFLTYFQNEAQLEKSRLLSDRFSAERPKGSFSTLEIQRTEQGDSAMYLCASSLVQVTEAFFGQGTRLTVV.

The chain joins TRBV30 to TRBJ1-5, with D tentatively TRBD1 (5 bases). The germline V and J ends were trimmed by 3 bases and 7 bases, with 13 bases remaining between them. The CDR3 is made up of 13 amino acids. Germline-derived CDR1 and CDR2 are GTSNPN and SVGIG (reference sequence). In nucleotides, the CDR3 is TGTGCCTGGAGGGCTGGGGGGAGGCAGCCCCAGCATTTT. This sequence encodes CAWRAGGRQPQHF.

This chain uses TRBV6-2 or TRBV6-3 with TRBJ1-2, with 8 bases lining up with TRBD1. With V trimmed by 2 bases and J by 7 bases, 6 bases remained unmatched. CDR1 is MNHEY and CDR2 is SVGEGT in the germline V gene. The CDR3 length is 14 residues. In DNA, the CDR3 is TGTGCCAGCAGTTACGGACAGGGCGTCGGTGGCTACACCTTC. Encoded protein: CASSYGQGVGGYTF.

The gene calls are TRBV20-1 and TRBJ2-7, with a tentative D call TRBD2 (7 bases). Germline V gives CDR1 DFQATT, CDR2 SNEGSKA (reference sequence). V lost 3 bases to trimming and J lost 2 bases, with 26 bases between them. This CDR3 is built from 18 residues. CDR3 in DNA: TGCAGTGCTAGTGCACAGGGCTCGGTCAGCCGGGAGGCCTACGAGCAGTACTTC. Protein: CSASAQGSVSREAYEQYF.

The chain carries TRBV18 and TRBJ1-5; a weak D match, TRBD1 (5 bases). Trimming cost V 3 bases and J 0 bases, with 9 bases left between them. The CDR3 totals 15 residues. Germline CDR1 reads KGHSH; CDR2 reads LQKENI. The CDR3 DNA sequence: TGTGCCAGCTCACCCGGACAAAATAGCAATCAGCCCCAGCATTTT. Amino acid sequence: CASSPGQNSNQPQHF.

The chain joins TRBV9 to TRBJ2-6; the D is unclear. V was pared by 1 base and J by 4 bases, with 6 bases between. Germline V gene lookup returns CDR1 SGDLS and CDR2 YYNGEE. The CDR3 spans 14 residues. The CDR3 nucleotides read TGTGCCAGCAGCGTAACGGTGGGGGCCAACGTCCTGACTTTC. Translating it yields CASSVTVGANVLTF.

The gene calls are TRBV6-2 or TRBV6-3 and TRBJ2-1, with 10 positions matching TRBD2. Germline V lookup: CDR1 MNHEY, CDR2 SVGEGT. This CDR3 has 16 residues. J lost 3 bases, V lost 4 bases, and 6 bases had no gene match. The CDR3 sequence is CASSSHSGRFYNEQFF. In nucleotides, the CDR3 is TGTGCCAGCAGTTCACATAGCGGGAGGTTCTACAATGAGCAGTTCTTC.

The chain joins TRBV7-2 to TRBJ2-7, with 7 positions matching TRBD2. With V trimmed by 5 bases and J by 2 bases, 3 bases remained unmatched. The CDR3 is 13 amino acids. Germline CDR1 and CDR2: SGHTA and FQGNSA. CDR3 in amino acids: CASSTSVTYEQYF. The CDR3 DNA is TGTGCCAGCAGCACTAGCGTCACCTACGAGCAGTACTTC.